This TCR beta chain stems from a study of patients and donors after allogeneic stem cell transplantation. Trimming cost V 4 bases and J 4 bases; bases outside gene matches: 4. Germline CDR1 reads SGHRS; CDR2 reads YFSETQ. CDR3 length equals 13 residues. This clonotype was seen repeatedly, ten times or more. One entry per CDR3 protein, called by TCRdb with MiXCR from the RT-PCR reads. The sample lists about a million distinct CDR3 sequences, more than 15% occurring once. The rearrangement uses TRBV5-1 and TRBJ1-2, with 7 bases lining up with TRBD1. Specimen: blood, either unsorted or a sorted T cell fraction (not recorded which). The sequence came from a human donor who was either an allogeneic HSCT recipient or a stem cell or donor lymphocyte infusion donor (not recorded which). It is not recorded whose cells these are; they may come from a transplant donor. CDR3 sequence reads: CASSPGQTYGYTF. CDR3 bases: TGCGCCAGCAGCCCGGGACAGACCTATGGCTACACCTTC.